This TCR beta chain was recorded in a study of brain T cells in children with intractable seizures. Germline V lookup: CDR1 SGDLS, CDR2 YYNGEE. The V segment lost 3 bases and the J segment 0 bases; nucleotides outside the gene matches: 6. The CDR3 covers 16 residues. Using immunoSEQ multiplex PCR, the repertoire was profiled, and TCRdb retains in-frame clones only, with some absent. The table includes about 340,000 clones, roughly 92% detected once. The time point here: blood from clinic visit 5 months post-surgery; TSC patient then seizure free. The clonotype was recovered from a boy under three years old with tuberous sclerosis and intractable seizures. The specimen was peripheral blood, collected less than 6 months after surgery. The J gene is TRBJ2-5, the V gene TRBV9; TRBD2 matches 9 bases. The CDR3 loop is CASSGPGLADQETQYF. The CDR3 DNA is TGTGCCAGCAGCGGCCCGGGACTAGCCGACCAAGAGACCCAGTACTTC.